The entry below describes one T cell receptor beta chain. What it recognizes is unknown. Trimming at V came to 6 bases and at J to 4 bases, leaving 2 bases not matched to a gene. The V gene's germline CDR1 is GTSNPN and CDR2 SVGIG (reference sequence). The CDR3 runs to 11 residues. Treatment in this sample: roughly 20 received Ad26.COV2.S at low or high dose, single or two shots; roughly five received placebo; per-sample allocation not given. Specimen acquisition occurred on day 63 following the initial vaccine or placebo injection. The data are from a study of Ad26.COV2.S vaccination and SARS-CoV-2 variants. The wider study: Into the muscle, Ad26.COV2.S was dosed once or twice, 56 days apart. The study's findings and limits: Measures of TCR breadth and depth may have fallen short of total T cell responses. Reports say spike-specific CD8+ and CD4+ T cell responses covered substantial breadth after vaccination. Comparable non-spike TCR breadth was observed in vaccine and placebo recipients.

TCRdb's copy holds only in-frame clones and misses some; the assay was immunoSEQ multiplex PCR. The sample consists of some 640,000 clones, roughly 90% of them appearing once. The clonotype originates from a person between 18 and 60 years old who received the Ad26.COV2.S COVID-19 vaccine or a placebo. The specimen comprised peripheral blood, sampled in a trial of Ad26.COV2.S vaccine versus placebo. The genes are TRBV30 and TRBJ2-7; TRBD2 agrees at 8 bases. CDR3 in amino acids: CACGTSYEQYF. The CDR3 DNA sequence: TGTGCCTGCGGGACTAGTTACGAGCAGTACTTC.